This paragraph reports one TCR beta chain. Its antigen remains unidentified. This sample stems from a study of T cells in Graves' hyperthyroidism and ophthalmopathy. The CDR3 regions of TCR beta were amplified from RNA transcripts. A first-round RT-PCR of the TCR CDR3 used the HTBI primer set. TCRdb fed the multiplex PCR reads into MiXCR, producing one record per CDR3 protein. The sample has 450,000 to 700,000 distinct CDR3 sequences; 46% are singletons. Broader study findings: It was a median around 6 months before onset that the model predicted ophthalmopathy.

The ends were cut back, 6 bases at V and 6 bases at J, with 14 bases in the middle. From germline, CDR1 is WNHNN and CDR2 SYGVQD (reference sequence). The CDR3 is 13 amino acids. The receptor comes from an adult woman with Graves' disease, either hyperthyroidism or ophthalmopathy (not recorded which). V and J are TRBV10-1 and TRBJ1-2; possibly TRBD1 for D (5 bases). The sequencing sample was made of peripheral blood or thyroid tissue (not recorded which). CDR3: CASSQGGGDGYTF. CDR3 bases: TGCGCCAGCAGCCAGGGCGGAGGGGATGGCTACACCTTC.